Shown below are 10 T cell receptor beta chains from a single sample sequenced in a study of OX40 agonist ivuxolimab in advanced cancers. The method was immunoSEQ multiplex PCR; TCRdb's version includes in-frame clones alone and lacks a portion of them. The table lists 80,000 or so clones, approximately 85% of them singletons, with 2% to 2.5% in the top ten. This material consisted of CD4+ or CD8+ T cells sorted from blood, taken in a trial of the OX40 agonist ivuxolimab. Receptors originate from an adult with an advanced solid tumor such as melanoma, head and neck, liver or kidney cancer.

The chain uses TRBV7-3 and TRBJ2-2, with D unresolved. CDR1 is SGHTA, CDR2 FQGTGA, per germline. The length of the CDR3 is 12 residues. Trimming shortened V by 4 bases and J by 4 bases, and 4 bases separated the two germline ends. The CDR3 region has the DNA TGTGCCAGCAGCTGGGGCACCGGGGAGCTGTTTTTT. Protein: CASSWGTGELFF.

The chain recombines TRBV7-2 with TRBJ1-2; D not certain. Germline V lookup: CDR1 SGHTA, CDR2 FQGNSA. Trimming pared 1 base from V and 4 bases from J, leaving 4 bases between. There are 12 residues in the CDR3. CDR3 nucleotide sequence: TGTGCCAGCAGCTTAGTAGGCTATGGCTACACCTTC. The encoded protein is CASSLVGYGYTF.

This sequence joins TRBV28 and TRBJ1-1, with D uncertain. This CDR3 has 13 amino acids. CDR1 MDHEN and CDR2 SYDVKM come from the germline V gene. With 1 base removed from V and 2 bases from J, the gap between germline ends came to 5 bases. The chain's CDR3 is CASSLYGNTEAFF. In nucleotides, the CDR3 is TGTGCCAGCAGTTTATACGGAAACACTGAAGCTTTCTTT.

The chain joins TRBV5-1 to TRBJ2-7; 10 nucleotides line up with TRBD2. CDR3 length: 16 residues. Looked up from germline, CDR1 is SGHRS and CDR2 is YFSETQ. J gave up 6 bases and V 4 bases, and 13 bases lay outside the gene matches. The CDR3 is CASSVSPSGSRSEQYF. CDR3 nucleotides: TGCGCCAGCAGCGTCTCTCCTAGCGGGAGTCGATCCGAGCAGTACTTC.

This chain connects TRBV11-2 to TRBJ2-1; 16 bases line up with TRBD2. The CDR3 loop spans 18 amino acids. Germline assignment: CDR1 SGHAT and CDR2 FQNNGV. Trimming cost V 2 bases and J 7 bases; bases outside gene matches: 8. Written as DNA, the CDR3 is TGTGCCAGCAGCTTATTAACCGGGACTAGCGGGAGGGGGAATGAGCAGTTCTTC. Residues: CASSLLTGTSGRGNEQFF.

As concerns this clone: At the DNA level, this CDR3 is encoded by other sequences in the same sample as well. The rearrangement links TRBV6-1 to TRBJ1-5; possible D gene TRBD1, 6 bases. The germline V and J ends were trimmed by 4 bases and 4 bases, with 11 bases remaining between them. In germline, CDR1 is MNHNS, CDR2 SASEGT. The length of the CDR3 is 14 residues. Here the CDR3 DNA reads TGTGCCAGCAGTGGCAGGGGACAAAATCAGCCCCAGCATTTT. Translating gives CASSGRGQNQPQHF.

J is TRBJ2-2 and V is TRBV19; unclear D gene. This CDR3 region has 11 residues. Germline V CDR1 and CDR2: LNHDA, SQIVND (reference sequence). V was trimmed by 6 bases and J by 4 bases, leaving 3 bases between them. DNA for the CDR3: TGTGCCAGTAGACGCACCGGGGAGCTGTTTTTT. It codes for CASRRTGELFF.

This chain connects TRBV7-2 to TRBJ1-5, with 7 bases matching TRBD1. This CDR3 contains 15 residues. The junction had 8 bases not matched to a gene; V was cut back by 7 bases and J by 2 bases. The V gene's germline CDR1 is SGHTA and CDR2 FQGNSA. CDR3 DNA sequence: TGTGCCAGCAATCGACAGGGTTGGGGCAATCAGCCCCAGCATTTT. Translated, it gives CASNRQGWGNQPQHF.

The rearrangement joins TRBV28 to TRBJ1-2; D might be TRBD1 (5 bases). Trimming stripped 2 bases from V and 2 bases from J, with 6 bases between. Germline V lookup: CDR1 MDHEN, CDR2 SYDVKM. The CDR3 length is 13 residues. CDR3 DNA sequence: TGTGCCAGCAGTTTAAAGGGGAACTATGGCTACACCTTC. The encoded protein is CASSLKGNYGYTF.

A single count supports this clone. This chain joins TRBV6-6 and TRBJ2-3; 10 positions agree with TRBD2. Germline lookup yields CDR1 MNHNY and CDR2 SVGAGI (reference sequence). The V gene end was trimmed by 6 bases and the J gene end by 8 bases; junction bases not matched to a gene: 14. This CDR3 has 16 residues. As DNA, the CDR3 is TGTGCCAGCAGCTTTAGCGGGGGGCTCTCCCCAGCTACGCAGTATTTT. Encoded protein: CASSFSGGLSPATQYF.